A single sample is the source of the 14 T cell receptor beta chains below, sequenced in a study of cytomegalovirus exposure and HLA in healthy donors. Use of 60 Vbeta and 13 Jbeta primers characterized the PCR. TCRdb keeps only in-frame clones here, not all; method: immunoSEQ multiplex PCR. The table has 90,000 to 110,000 clones, roughly 80% seen once. Source material: PBMCs. The receptors originated from a woman between 35 and 50 years old in good health and CMV-seropositive.

The genes are TRBV5-1 and TRBJ2-3, with TRBD2 identical over 9 bases. The CDR3 spans 17 residues. The V and J ends lost 0 bases and 1 base, in that order; junction bases with no gene match: 6. Germline CDR1 and CDR2: SGHRS and YFSETQ. CDR3 protein: CASSLVKVAGGTDTQYF. The CDR3 coding sequence is TGCGCCAGCAGCTTGGTGAAAGTAGCGGGGGGCACAGATACGCAGTATTTT.

The chain uses TRBV5-1 and TRBJ2-5; 10 bases fit TRBD1. V was pared by 4 bases and J by 5 bases, with 8 bases of the junction left unmatched. The CDR3 is 15 residues long. Germline CDR1 is SGHRS and CDR2 is YFSETQ. CDR3 bases: TGCGCCAGCAGCCCGTGGGACAGGGGCGTGGAGACCCAGTACTTC. The encoded protein is CASSPWDRGVETQYF.

The rearrangement joins TRBV5-1 to TRBJ2-5, with a tentative D call TRBD2 (6 bases). The ends were cut back, 4 bases at V and 5 bases at J, with 15 bases in the middle. This CDR3 has 14 amino acids. CDR1 and CDR2 from the germline V gene are SGHRS and YFSETQ. The CDR3 sequence is CASSGAGTTETQYF. The CDR3 nucleotides read TGCGCCAGCAGCGGAGCGGGTACCACCGAGACCCAGTACTTC.

This clone has only one observation. One junction end disagrees with the germline gene, perhaps due to a read error. This chain connects TRBV4-3 to TRBJ1-1; tentatively, D is TRBD1 (5 bases). CDR3 size: 15 residues. Germline CDR1 is LGHNA and CDR2 is YSLEER. In DNA, the CDR3 is TGCGCCAGCAACCAAGGCTCAGGGATGAACACTGAAGCTTTCTTT. As protein: CASNQGSGMNTEAFF.

The CDR3 DNA reads TGTGCCAGCAGCCCCGGGGACTATGGCTACACCTTC. Translating it yields CASSPGDYGYTF. The genes are TRBV7-3 and TRBJ1-2; D unresolved. This CDR3 spans 12 amino acids. The V gene lost 5 bases and the J gene lost 3 bases, with 7 bases spanning the gap. CDR1 SGHTA and CDR2 FQGTGA come from the germline V gene.

J is TRBJ2-5 and V is TRBV28; tentatively, D is TRBD2 (5 bases). The CDR3 has 17 amino acids. The germline V and J ends were trimmed by 6 bases and 3 bases, with 23 bases remaining between them. The germline V gene has CDR1 MDHEN and CDR2 SYDVKM. The CDR3 is CASSSARRGPKKETQYF. CDR3 sequence (DNA): TGTGCCAGCAGCTCCGCCCGTAGAGGGCCAAAAAAAGAGACCCAGTACTTC.

The rearrangement joins TRBV5-1 to TRBJ1-4; 7 bases line up with TRBD1. Germline values: CDR1 SGHRS, CDR2 YFSETQ. J gave up 4 bases and V 4 bases, and 4 bases lay outside the gene matches. CDR3 length: 14 amino acids. The CDR3 protein is CASSPGQINEKLFF. The CDR3 nucleotides read TGCGCCAGCAGCCCGGGACAGATTAATGAAAAACTGTTTTTT.

The V and J genes are TRBV27 and TRBJ2-5, with D perhaps matching TRBD2 (6 bases). The ends were cut back, 4 bases at V and 2 bases at J, with 23 bases in the middle. The V gene's germline CDR1 is MNHEY and CDR2 SMNVEV (reference sequence). The CDR3 spans 18 residues. The CDR3 bases are TGTGCCAGCAGTTCAACGACGTGGGACTTCCCGAAACAAGAGACCCAGTACTTC. Translated, it gives CASSSTTWDFPKQETQYF.

In this sample, this clone turned up a few times. The chain is built from TRBV19 and TRBJ2-1, with TRBD1 as a possible D gene (6 bases). CDR3 length equals 15 residues. Trimming stripped 1 base from V and 5 bases from J, with 12 bases between. The germline CDR1 and CDR2 sequences are LNHDA and SQIVND (reference sequence). The CDR3, as DNA: TGTGCCAGTAGTATAGCACAGGGCTCTGACAATGAGCAGTTCTTC. Its protein is CASSIAQGSDNEQFF.

The chain combines TRBV15 with TRBJ1-3, with D possibly TRBD1 on 5 matching bases. The V end was cut by 1 base, the J end by 4 bases, with 14 bases between. The CDR3 is 16 residues long. Germline CDR1 LNHNV, CDR2 YYDKDF (reference sequence). DNA of the CDR3: TGTGCCACCAGCAGAGCAGGGTTGTCCTTCGGAAACACCATATATTTT. It is translated as CATSRAGLSFGNTIYF.

CDR3 in amino acids: CASKSGNEKLFF. CDR3 bases: TGTGCCAGTAAATCCGGGAATGAAAAACTGTTTTTT. V gene TRBV19 combines with J gene TRBJ1-4; no clear D gene. Germline V gene data show CDR1 as LNHDA and CDR2 as SQIVND (reference sequence). V was trimmed by 7 bases and J by 5 bases, leaving 8 bases between them. The length of the CDR3 is 12 residues.

V is TRBV6-4 and J is TRBJ2-3; 10 positions agree with TRBD2. The V gene end was trimmed by 0 bases and the J gene end by 4 bases; junction bases not matched to a gene: 1. The CDR3 consists of 15 residues. The germline V gene has CDR1 MRHNA and CDR2 SNTAGT. The CDR3 protein is CASSDSSGGADTQYF. CDR3 DNA sequence: TGTGCCAGCAGTGACTCGAGCGGGGGGGCAGATACGCAGTATTTT.

This clone has just a few counts. The chain carries TRBV6-6 and TRBJ2-1; 7 nucleotides align to TRBD2. The length of the CDR3 is 15 residues. The V and J ends lost 4 bases and 8 bases, in that order; junction bases with no gene match: 11. Germline CDR1 reads MNHNY; CDR2 reads SVGAGI (reference sequence). The CDR3, as DNA: TGTGCCAGCAGTTGGTTTAGTCTTGCGGGAGATGAGCAGTTCTTC. It specifies CASSWFSLAGDEQFF.

This chain links TRBV9 with TRBJ1-6; D gene uncertain. The germline CDR1 and CDR2 sequences are SGDLS and YYNGEE. V was cut by 0 bases and J by 7 bases, with 11 bases left in between. The CDR3 runs 15 residues. Here the CDR3 DNA reads TGTGCCAGCAGCGTAGGTGGAGGAGGGAATTCACCCCTCCACTTT. It translates to CASSVGGGGNSPLHF. Based on the CDR3 plus reference TRBV9 and TRBJ1-6, the full variable domain is DSGVTQTPKHLITATGQRVTLRCSPRSGDLSVYWYQQSLDQGLQFLIQYYNGEERAKGNILERFSAQQFPDLHSELNLSSLELGDSALYFCASSVGGGGNSPLHFGNGTRLTVT.